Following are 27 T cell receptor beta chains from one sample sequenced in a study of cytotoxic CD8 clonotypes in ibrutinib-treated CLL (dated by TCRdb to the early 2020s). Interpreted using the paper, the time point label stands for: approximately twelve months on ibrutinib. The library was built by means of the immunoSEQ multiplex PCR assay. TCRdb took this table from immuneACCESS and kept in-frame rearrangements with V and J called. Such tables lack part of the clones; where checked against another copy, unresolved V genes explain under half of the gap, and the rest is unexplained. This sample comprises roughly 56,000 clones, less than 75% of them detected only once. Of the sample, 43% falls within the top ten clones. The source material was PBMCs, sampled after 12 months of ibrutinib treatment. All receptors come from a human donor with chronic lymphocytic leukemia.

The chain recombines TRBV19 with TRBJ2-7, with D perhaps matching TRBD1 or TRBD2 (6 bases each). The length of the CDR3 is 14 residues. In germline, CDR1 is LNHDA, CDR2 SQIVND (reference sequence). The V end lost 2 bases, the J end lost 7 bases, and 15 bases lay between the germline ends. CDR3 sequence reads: CASSINIQGGEQYF. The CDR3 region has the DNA TGTGCCAGTAGTATAAACATACAGGGAGGAGAGCAGTACTTC.

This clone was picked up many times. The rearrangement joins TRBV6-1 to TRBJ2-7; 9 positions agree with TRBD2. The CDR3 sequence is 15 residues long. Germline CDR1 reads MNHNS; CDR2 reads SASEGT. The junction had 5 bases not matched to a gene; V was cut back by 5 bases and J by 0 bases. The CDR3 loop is CASSTSTSGSYEQYF. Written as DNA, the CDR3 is TGTGCCAGCAGTACCTCGACTAGCGGCTCCTACGAGCAGTACTTC.

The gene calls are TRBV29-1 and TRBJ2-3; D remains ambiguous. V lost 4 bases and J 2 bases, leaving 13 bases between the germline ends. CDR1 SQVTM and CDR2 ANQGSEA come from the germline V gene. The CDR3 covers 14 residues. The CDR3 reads CSVGGVQNTDTQYF. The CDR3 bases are TGCAGCGTTGGCGGAGTTCAGAACACAGATACGCAGTATTTT.

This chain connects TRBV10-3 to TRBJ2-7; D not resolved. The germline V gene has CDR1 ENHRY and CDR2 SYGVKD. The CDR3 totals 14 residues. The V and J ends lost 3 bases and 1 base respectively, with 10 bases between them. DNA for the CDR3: TGTGCCATCAGTGACGTGCAGAGTTCCTACGAGCAGTACTTC. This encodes CAISDVQSSYEQYF.

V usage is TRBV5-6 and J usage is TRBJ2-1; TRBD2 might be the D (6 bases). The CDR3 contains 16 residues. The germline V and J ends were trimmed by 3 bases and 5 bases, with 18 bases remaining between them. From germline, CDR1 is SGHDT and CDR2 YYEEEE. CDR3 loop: CASSSLPAGLNNEQFF. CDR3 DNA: TGTGCCAGCAGCTCACTACCGGCAGGACTAAACAATGAGCAGTTCTTC.

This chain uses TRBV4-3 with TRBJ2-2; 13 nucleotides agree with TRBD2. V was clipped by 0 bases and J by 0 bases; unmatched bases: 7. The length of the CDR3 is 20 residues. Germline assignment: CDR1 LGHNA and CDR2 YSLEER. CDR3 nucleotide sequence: TGCGCCAGCAGCCAAGAATCCGGGACTAGCGGGGCCGCGAACACCGGGGAGCTGTTTTTT. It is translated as CASSQESGTSGAANTGELFF.

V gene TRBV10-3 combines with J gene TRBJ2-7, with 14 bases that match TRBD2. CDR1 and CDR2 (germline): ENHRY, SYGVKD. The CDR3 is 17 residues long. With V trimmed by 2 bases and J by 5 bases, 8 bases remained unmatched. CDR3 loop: CAISERLAGGLSHEQYF. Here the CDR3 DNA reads TGTGCCATCAGTGAGAGACTAGCGGGAGGGCTTTCTCACGAGCAGTACTTC.

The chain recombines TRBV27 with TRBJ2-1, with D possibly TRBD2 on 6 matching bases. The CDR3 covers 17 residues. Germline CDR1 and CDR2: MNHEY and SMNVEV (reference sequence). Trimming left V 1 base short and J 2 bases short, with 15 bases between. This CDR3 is CASSLLGPSDAYNEQFF. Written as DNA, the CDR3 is TGTGCCAGCAGTTTATTGGGCCCTAGCGATGCCTACAATGAGCAGTTCTTC.

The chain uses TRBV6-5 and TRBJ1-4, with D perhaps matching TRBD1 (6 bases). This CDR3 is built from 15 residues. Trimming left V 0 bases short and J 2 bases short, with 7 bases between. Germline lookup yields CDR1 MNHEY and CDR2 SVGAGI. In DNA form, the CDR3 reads TGTGCCAGCAGTTACTCGGGGGCTACTAATGAAAAACTGTTTTTT. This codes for CASSYSGATNEKLFF.

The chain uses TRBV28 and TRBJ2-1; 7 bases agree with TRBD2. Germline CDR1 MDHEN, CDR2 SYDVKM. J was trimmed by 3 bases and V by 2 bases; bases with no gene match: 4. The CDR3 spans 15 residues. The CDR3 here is CASSLAGAVYNEQFF. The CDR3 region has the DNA TGTGCCAGCAGTTTAGCGGGAGCAGTCTACAATGAGCAGTTCTTC.

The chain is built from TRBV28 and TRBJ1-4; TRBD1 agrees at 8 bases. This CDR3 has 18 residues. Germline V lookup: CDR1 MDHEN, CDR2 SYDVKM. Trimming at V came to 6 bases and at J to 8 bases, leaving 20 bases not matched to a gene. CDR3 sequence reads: CASRKFRKQGGGGEKLFF. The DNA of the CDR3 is TGTGCCAGCAGGAAGTTTCGGAAACAGGGGGGAGGAGGGGAAAAACTGTTTTTT.

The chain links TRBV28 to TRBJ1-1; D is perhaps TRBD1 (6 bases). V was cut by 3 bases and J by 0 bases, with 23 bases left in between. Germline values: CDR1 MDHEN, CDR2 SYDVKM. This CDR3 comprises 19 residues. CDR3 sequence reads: CASSLGARRGFALNTEAFF. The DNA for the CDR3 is TGTGCCAGCAGTTTGGGGGCGCGGAGGGGCTTTGCGCTGAACACTGAAGCTTTCTTT.

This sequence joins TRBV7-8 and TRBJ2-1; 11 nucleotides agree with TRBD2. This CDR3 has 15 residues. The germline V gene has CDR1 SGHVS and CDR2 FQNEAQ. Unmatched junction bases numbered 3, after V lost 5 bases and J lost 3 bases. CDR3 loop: CASSVTSGSYNEQFF. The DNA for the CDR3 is TGTGCCAGCAGCGTTACTAGCGGGAGCTACAATGAGCAGTTCTTC.

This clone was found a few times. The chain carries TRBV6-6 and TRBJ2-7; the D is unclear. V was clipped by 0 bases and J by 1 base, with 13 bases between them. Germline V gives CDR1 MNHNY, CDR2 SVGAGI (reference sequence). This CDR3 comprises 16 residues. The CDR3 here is CASSYSLKGTSYEQYF. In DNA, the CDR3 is TGTGCCAGCAGTTACTCGCTTAAGGGAACATCCTACGAGCAGTACTTC.

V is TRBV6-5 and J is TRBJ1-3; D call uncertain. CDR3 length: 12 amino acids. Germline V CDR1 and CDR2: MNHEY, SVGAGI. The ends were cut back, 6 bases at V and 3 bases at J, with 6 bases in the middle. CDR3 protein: CASRRDGNTIYF. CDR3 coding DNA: TGTGCCAGCAGGAGAGATGGAAACACCATATATTTT.

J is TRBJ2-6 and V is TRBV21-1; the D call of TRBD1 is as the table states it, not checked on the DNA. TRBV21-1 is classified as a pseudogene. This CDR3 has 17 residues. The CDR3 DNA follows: TGTGCCAGCAGCAAAGACAGGCGCTACTCTGGGGCCAACGTCCTGACTTTC. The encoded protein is CASSKDRRYSGANVLTF.

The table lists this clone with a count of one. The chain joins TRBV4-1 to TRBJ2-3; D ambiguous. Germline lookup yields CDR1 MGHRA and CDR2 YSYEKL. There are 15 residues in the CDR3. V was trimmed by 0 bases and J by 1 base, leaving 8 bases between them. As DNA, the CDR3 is TGCGCCAGCAGCCAAGATAGTAGGGGCACAGATACGCAGTATTTT. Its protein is CASSQDSRGTDTQYF.

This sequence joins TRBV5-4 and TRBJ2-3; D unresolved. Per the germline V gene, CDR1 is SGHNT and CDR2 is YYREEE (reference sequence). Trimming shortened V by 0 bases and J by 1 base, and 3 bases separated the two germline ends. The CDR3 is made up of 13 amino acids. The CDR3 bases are TGTGCCAGCAGCTTGGAGCGCACAGATACGCAGTATTTT. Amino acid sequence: CASSLERTDTQYF.

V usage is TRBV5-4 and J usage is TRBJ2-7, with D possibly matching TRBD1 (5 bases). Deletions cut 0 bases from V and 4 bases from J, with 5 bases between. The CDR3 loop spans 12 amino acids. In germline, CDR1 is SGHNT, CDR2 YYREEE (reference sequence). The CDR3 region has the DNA TGTGCCAGCAGCTTGGACAGGTACGAGCAGTACTTC. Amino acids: CASSLDRYEQYF.

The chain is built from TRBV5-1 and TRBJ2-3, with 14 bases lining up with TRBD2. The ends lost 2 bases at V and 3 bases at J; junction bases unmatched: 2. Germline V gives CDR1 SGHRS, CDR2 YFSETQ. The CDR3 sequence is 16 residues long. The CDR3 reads CASSFGLAGGTDTQYF. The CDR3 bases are TGCGCCAGCAGCTTCGGACTAGCGGGAGGAACAGATACGCAGTATTTT.

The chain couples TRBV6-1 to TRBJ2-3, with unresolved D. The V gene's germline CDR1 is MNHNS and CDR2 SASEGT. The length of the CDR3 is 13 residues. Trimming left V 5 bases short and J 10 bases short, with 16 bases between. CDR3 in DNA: TGTGCCAGCAGTTTGATACGAAGCAATGCGCAGTATTTT. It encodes CASSLIRSNAQYF.

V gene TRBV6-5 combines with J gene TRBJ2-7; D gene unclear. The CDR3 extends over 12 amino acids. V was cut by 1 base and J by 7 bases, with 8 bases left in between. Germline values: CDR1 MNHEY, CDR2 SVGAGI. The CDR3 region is CASSYYEWEQYF. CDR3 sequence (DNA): TGTGCCAGCAGTTACTACGAGTGGGAGCAGTACTTC.

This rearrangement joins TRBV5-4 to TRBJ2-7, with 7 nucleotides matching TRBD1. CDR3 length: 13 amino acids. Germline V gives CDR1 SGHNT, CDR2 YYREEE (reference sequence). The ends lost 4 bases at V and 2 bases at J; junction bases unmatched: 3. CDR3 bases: TGTGCCAGCAGCAGGACAGGCCCCTACGAGCAGTACTTC. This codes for CASSRTGPYEQYF.

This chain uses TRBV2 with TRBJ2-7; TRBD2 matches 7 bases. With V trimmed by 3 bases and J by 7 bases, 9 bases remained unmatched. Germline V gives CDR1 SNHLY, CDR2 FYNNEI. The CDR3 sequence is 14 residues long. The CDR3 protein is CASSDEMGGMEQYF. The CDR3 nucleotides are TGTGCCAGCAGTGATGAGATGGGGGGGATGGAGCAGTACTTC.

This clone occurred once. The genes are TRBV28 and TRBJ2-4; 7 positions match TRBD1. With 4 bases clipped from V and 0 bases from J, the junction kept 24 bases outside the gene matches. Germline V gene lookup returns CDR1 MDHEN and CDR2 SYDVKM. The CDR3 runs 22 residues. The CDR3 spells CASSSNWREGQILVVAKNIQYF. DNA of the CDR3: TGTGCCAGCAGTTCTAATTGGAGAGAGGGACAGATACTTGTAGTAGCCAAAAACATTCAGTACTTC.

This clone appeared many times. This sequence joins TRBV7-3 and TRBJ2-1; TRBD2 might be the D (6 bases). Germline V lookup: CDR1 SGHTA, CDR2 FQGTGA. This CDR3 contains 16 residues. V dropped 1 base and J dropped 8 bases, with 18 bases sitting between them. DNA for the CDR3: TGTGCCAGCAGCTTAATAGGTCAGGGAGGCAGCGATGAGCAGTTCTTC. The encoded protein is CASSLIGQGGSDEQFF.

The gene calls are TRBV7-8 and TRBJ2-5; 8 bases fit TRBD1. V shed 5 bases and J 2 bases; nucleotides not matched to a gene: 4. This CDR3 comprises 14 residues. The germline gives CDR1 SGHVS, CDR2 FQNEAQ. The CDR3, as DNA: TGTGCCAGCAGCCCAGGACAGGGTCAAGAGACCCAGTACTTC. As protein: CASSPGQGQETQYF.